This T cell receptor (beta chain) was retrieved from a study of blood T cell repertoires in COVID-19. As regards this clone: The sample holds other DNA sequences that translate to the same CDR3.

Only in-frame clones appear in the TCRdb table, and some are missing; sequencing was by immunoSEQ multiplex PCR. This table has 150,000 to 160,000 clones, roughly nine tenths appearing once. V was pared by 6 bases and J by 5 bases, with 6 bases of the junction left unmatched. Germline V gene lookup returns CDR1 KGHSH and CDR2 LQKENI. The CDR3 is made up of 13 amino acids. The chain combines TRBV18 with TRBJ1-1, with 7 bases identical to TRBD1. The sample taken for sequencing was peripheral blood. This TCR was recovered from a man over 45 with acute or convalescent COVID-19. CDR3 nucleotides: TGTGCCAGCTCCCTTCAGGGGGATACTGAAGCTTTCTTT. It encodes CASSLQGDTEAFF.